This T cell receptor (beta chain) was sequenced for a study of CD8+CD57+ T cells in acquired aplastic anemia. Overall study context: Sorted CD4+ and CD8+ cells yielded approximately 3.4 ug of DNA on average.

CDR3 and TCR beta VDJ profiling relied on genomic DNA as the template. TCRdb re-called the reads through MiXCR, storing one row per CDR3 protein. Here the sample spans 90,000 to 150,000 distinct CDR3 sequences, 50% to 70% being singletons. Looked up from germline, CDR1 is SEHNR and CDR2 is FQNEAQ (reference sequence). Trimming shortened V by 1 base and J by 10 bases, and 11 bases separated the two germline ends. The CDR3 runs 12 residues. Patients included in sequencing had previously demonstrated CD8+CD57+ cell expansion by flow cytometry. As a group, the patients uniformly had severe acquired aplastic anemia. Whole-study findings and limits: No significant difference in CD8+ Simpson's diversity was found between patients and controls.

This clonotype was counted at least ten times. Its cognate antigen is unknown. Material: sorted CD4+, CD8+, or CD8+CD57+ T cells (not recorded which) from PBMCs. J is TRBJ2-7 and V is TRBV7-9; TRBD1 might be the D (6 bases). This TCR was recovered from a human donor with aplastic anemia. The CDR3 DNA is TGTGCCAGCAGCTTAGATGGGGGCGGACAGTACTTC. As protein: CASSLDGGGQYF.